This passage covers 9 T cell receptor beta chains from one sample sequenced in a study of beta chain features in type 1 diabetes. Sequenced material consisted of expressed TCRB transcripts (all of the isolated RNA was reverse transcribed). Some clones are missing from TCRdb's copy, which holds only in-frame ones; the method was immunoSEQ multiplex PCR. The repertoire has 860,000 or so clones, 15% to 20% of them found once; the top ten carry 0.02% to 0.025%. The sequenced material came from naive CD4+ T cells from blood. The receptors come from a woman younger than 30 in good health.

The gene calls are TRBV10-3 and TRBJ1-2; D not certain. CDR3 length: 14 amino acids. The V end was cut by 4 bases, the J end by 4 bases, with 13 bases between. Germline CDR1 ENHRY, CDR2 SYGVKD. The CDR3 protein is CAISGDTTAYGYTF. CDR3 coding DNA: TGTGCCATCAGTGGAGACACAACCGCCTATGGCTACACCTTC.

This sequence joins TRBV19 and TRBJ1-4, with a weak D call TRBD1 (5 bases). Deletions cut 5 bases from V and 3 bases from J, with 10 bases between. Germline CDR1 and CDR2: LNHDA and SQIVND (reference sequence). The CDR3 is made up of 14 amino acids. This CDR3 is CASSPGVANEKLFF. The DNA of the CDR3 is TGTGCCAGTAGTCCGGGGGTGGCTAATGAAAAACTGTTTTTT.

The CDR3 DNA is TGTGCCAGCAGTTACTCGACGGCCATAGGCACTGAAGCTTTCTTT. As protein: CASSYSTAIGTEAFF. The V and J genes are TRBV6-5 and TRBJ1-1; D remains unclear. The germline V gene has CDR1 MNHEY and CDR2 SVGAGI. CDR3 size: 15 residues. V lost 0 bases and J 4 bases, leaving 12 bases between the germline ends.

This rearrangement joins TRBV28 to TRBJ2-7, with 15 nucleotides matching TRBD2. V lost 6 bases, J lost 4 bases, and 1 base stayed unmatched. This CDR3 spans 14 amino acids. CDR1 and CDR2 from the germline V gene are MDHEN and SYDVKM. CDR3 region: CASRGTSGRYEQYF. The CDR3 nucleotides read TGTGCCAGCAGGGGGACTAGCGGGAGGTACGAGCAGTACTTC.

This clone was detected a few times. The rearrangement links TRBV15 to TRBJ2-1; a weak D match, TRBD1 (6 bases). Trimming removed 0 bases at V and 8 bases at J, with 29 bases between. This CDR3 is built from 20 residues. The germline V gene has CDR1 LNHNV and CDR2 YYDKDF (reference sequence). CDR3 nucleotide sequence: TGTGCCACCAGCAGAGATCCAGACGGGTTACAGGGCTTACGACACGATGAGCAGTTCTTC. Translated: CATSRDPDGLQGLRHDEQFF.

This clone was seen a handful of times. CDR3 sequence (DNA): TGCGCCAGCAGCTTGTCGGAGGCAATCTACGAGCAGTACTTC. It is translated as CASSLSEAIYEQYF. The chain is built from TRBV5-1 and TRBJ2-7; possible D gene TRBD2, 5 bases. This CDR3 is 14 amino acids long. Trimming shortened V by 1 base and J by 3 bases, and 11 bases separated the two germline ends. The germline V gene has CDR1 SGHRS and CDR2 YFSETQ. The whole variable domain, filled in from reference TRBV5-1 and TRBJ2-7, reads KAGVTQTPRYLIKTRGQQVTLSCSPISGHRSVSWYQQTPGQGLQFLFEYFSETQRNKGNFPGRFSGRQFSNSRSEMNVSTLELGDSALYLCASSLSEAIYEQYFGPGTRLTVT.

The gene calls are TRBV2 and TRBJ1-2; D not resolved. V dropped 4 bases and J dropped 2 bases, with 2 bases sitting between them. The CDR3 loop spans 11 amino acids. The germline V gene has CDR1 SNHLY and CDR2 FYNNEI. The CDR3 sequence is CASSANYGYTF. Written as DNA, the CDR3 is TGTGCCAGCAGTGCAAACTATGGCTACACCTTC.

This clone was observed a handful of times. This chain links TRBV6-6 with TRBJ1-2, with D possibly being TRBD1 (5 bases). V was pared by 2 bases and J by 6 bases, with 10 bases between. Germline-derived CDR1 and CDR2 are MNHNY and SVGAGI (reference sequence). The CDR3 has 13 amino acids. Here the CDR3 DNA reads TGTGCCAGCAGTTACGGGGGTTCGAATGGCTACACCTTC. It translates to CASSYGGSNGYTF.

This clone appeared a single time. The chain carries TRBV7-3 and TRBJ2-1; D is tentatively TRBD1 or TRBD2 (5 bases each). Germline V gives CDR1 SGHTA, CDR2 FQGTGA. V was clipped by 7 bases and J by 6 bases, with 25 bases between them. The CDR3 spans 17 residues. The CDR3 DNA reads TGTGCCAGCATCCTCGGTAGCCTTATGGGGACCTCCAATGAGCAGTTCTTC. Translating gives CASILGSLMGTSNEQFF.